A selection of T cell receptor beta chains follows, all from one sample in a study of beta chain features in type 1 diabetes. Profiling relied on immunoSEQ multiplex PCR, and the TCRdb table lists in-frame clones only, not all of them. The table lists hundreds of thousands of clones, roughly 13% of them singletons, with roughly 0.022% in the top ten. Sequencing input: naive CD4+ T cells from blood. Receptors were obtained from a man between 18 and 29 years old with type 1 diabetes. Both conserved end residues are part of each CDR3. Some rows mark clone size as missing; the rest say once, few, many or name a class of expanded clone.

j_call: TRBJ1-2
v_call: TRBV6-5
clone_size: .
cdr3_aa: CASSTGTVYGYTF

j_call: TRBJ1-2
v_call: TRBV7-2
clone_size: .
cdr3_aa: CASSRGTSYGYTF

j_call: TRBJ1-2
v_call: TRBV9
clone_size: .
cdr3_aa: CASSPEARGRWHGYTF

j_call: TRBJ2-1
v_call: TRBV5-1
clone_size: few
cdr3_aa: CASSFGLVSDEQFF

j_call: TRBJ2-1
v_call: TRBV15
clone_size: few
cdr3_aa: CATSTQGDSSYNEQFF

j_call: TRBJ2-4
v_call: TRBV30
clone_size: .
cdr3_aa: CAWSVLRLAGGLAKNIQYF

j_call: TRBJ2-1
v_call: TRBV14
clone_size: few
cdr3_aa: CASSQDPGLEQFF

j_call: TRBJ1-2
v_call: TRBV5-6
clone_size: .
cdr3_aa: CASSLLQALNYGYTF

j_call: TRBJ2-2
v_call: TRBV5-4
clone_size: .
cdr3_aa: CASSLEPNTGELFF

j_call: TRBJ1-3
v_call: TRBV6-6
clone_size: .
cdr3_aa: CASSTGTGGNTIYF

j_call: TRBJ1-4
v_call: TRBV28
clone_size: .
cdr3_aa: CASRGQPEKLFF

j_call: TRBJ2-1
v_call: TRBV5-6
clone_size: few
cdr3_aa: CASSLGQGSYNEQFF

j_call: TRBJ1-1
v_call: TRBV14
clone_size: few
cdr3_aa: CASSQVGNSWNTEAFF

j_call: TRBJ2-3
v_call: TRBV5-1
clone_size: few
cdr3_aa: CASSFPRQGYTDTQYF

j_call: TRBJ1-2
v_call: TRBV2
clone_size: .
cdr3_aa: CASSVQNNYGYTF

j_call: TRBJ1-5
v_call: TRBV30
clone_size: .
cdr3_aa: CAWSSGQTENQPQHF

j_call: TRBJ1-6
v_call: TRBV9
clone_size: .
cdr3_aa: CASSSAAGGDFNSPLHF

j_call: TRBJ2-3
v_call: TRBV30
clone_size: .
cdr3_aa: CAWTLGLAGLTDTQYF

j_call: TRBJ2-7
v_call: TRBV6-6
clone_size: few
cdr3_aa: CASAPTGNSYEQYF

j_call: TRBJ2-7
v_call: TRBV2
clone_size: .
cdr3_aa: CASSAQGWSYEQYF

j_call: TRBJ2-7
v_call: TRBV27
clone_size: .
cdr3_aa: CASSYNGAYEQYF

j_call: TRBJ1-2
v_call: TRBV10-3
clone_size: once
cdr3_aa: CAISASFTGASRAGYTF

j_call: TRBJ2-3
v_call: TRBV12-5
clone_size: few
cdr3_aa: CASGRDWGTDTQYF

j_call: TRBJ2-5
v_call: TRBV5-1
clone_size: .
cdr3_aa: CASSPGSGETQYF

j_call: TRBJ1-2
v_call: TRBV27
clone_size: few
cdr3_aa: CASSLTGERGYGYTF

j_call: TRBJ2-3
v_call: TRBV18
clone_size: few
cdr3_aa: CASSPQEGTGNTDTQYF

j_call: TRBJ2-5
v_call: TRBV19
clone_size: .
cdr3_aa: CASSPWTEETQYF

j_call: TRBJ1-2
v_call: TRBV6-5
clone_size: few
cdr3_aa: CASSYGSPSYGYTF

j_call: TRBJ1-1
v_call: TRBV9
clone_size: few
cdr3_aa: CASRGGDRGEAFF

j_call: TRBJ2-7
v_call: TRBV11-2
clone_size: few
cdr3_aa: CASSLVAGTYEQYF

j_call: TRBJ2-5
v_call: TRBV30
clone_size: few
cdr3_aa: CAVTGSRETQYF

j_call: TRBJ1-5
v_call: TRBV7-8
clone_size: few
cdr3_aa: CASSILDQPQHF

j_call: TRBJ1-5
v_call: TRBV7-2
clone_size: .
cdr3_aa: CASSLNNQPQHF

j_call: TRBJ1-5
v_call: TRBV10-3
clone_size: few
cdr3_aa: CAISTGTAAGPQHF

j_call: TRBJ1-5
v_call: TRBV19
clone_size: few
cdr3_aa: CASDQLNEGARNQPQHF

j_call: TRBJ2-1
v_call: TRBV27
clone_size: .
cdr3_aa: CASSFPTGGPYNEQFF

j_call: TRBJ2-7
v_call: TRBV28
clone_size: few
cdr3_aa: CASSSIRGWSYEQYF

j_call: TRBJ2-3
v_call: TRBV15
clone_size: .
cdr3_aa: CATSSPGLAGVDPTDTQYF

j_call: TRBJ2-1
v_call: TRBV12-5
clone_size: .
cdr3_aa: CASGSGTERNEQFF

j_call: TRBJ1-1
v_call: TRBV18
clone_size: few
cdr3_aa: CASSLGHTEAFF

j_call: TRBJ1-1
v_call: TRBV20-1
clone_size: few
cdr3_aa: CSARTVPRAFF

j_call: TRBJ2-1
v_call: TRBV18
clone_size: few
cdr3_aa: CASSPGQENNEQFF

j_call: TRBJ2-7
v_call: TRBV18
clone_size: .
cdr3_aa: CASSGGNSYEQYF

j_call: TRBJ1-5
v_call: TRBV7-2
clone_size: few
cdr3_aa: CASSPMGQSNQPQHF

j_call: TRBJ1-5
v_call: TRBV10-3
clone_size: few
cdr3_aa: CAISESDGPQHF

j_call: TRBJ2-7
v_call: TRBV5-1
clone_size: .
cdr3_aa: CASSGDNSYEQYF

j_call: TRBJ1-6
v_call: TRBV6-6
clone_size: .
cdr3_aa: CASTAGLASPLHF

j_call: TRBJ2-2
v_call: TRBV29-1
clone_size: few
cdr3_aa: CSVRFGGSNTGELFF

j_call: TRBJ2-1
v_call: TRBV12-5
clone_size: few
cdr3_aa: CASDVPSSYNEQFF

j_call: TRBJ1-6
v_call: TRBV13
clone_size: .
cdr3_aa: CASSTRQGRYSPLHF

j_call: TRBJ2-3
v_call: TRBV11-2
clone_size: .
cdr3_aa: CASSLGTGVADTQYF

j_call: TRBJ1-6
v_call: TRBV7-9
clone_size: few
cdr3_aa: CASSLGGVNGEPLHF

j_call: TRBJ2-2
v_call: TRBV13
clone_size: .
cdr3_aa: CASSRIQGTGELFF

j_call: TRBJ2-5
v_call: TRBV5-6
clone_size: .
cdr3_aa: CASSLQEGETQYF

j_call: TRBJ1-2
v_call: TRBV6-5
clone_size: .
cdr3_aa: CASSSTLGASYGYTF

j_call: TRBJ1-4
v_call: TRBV9
clone_size: .
cdr3_aa: CASSVGTDNNEKLFF

j_call: TRBJ2-6
v_call: TRBV19
clone_size: .
cdr3_aa: CASEVGAGANVLTF

j_call: TRBJ1-1
v_call: TRBV27
clone_size: .
cdr3_aa: CASSLRAGNTEAFF

j_call: TRBJ1-1
v_call: TRBV27
clone_size: .
cdr3_aa: CASSLGQGNTEAFF

j_call: TRBJ1-2
v_call: TRBV7-8
clone_size: few
cdr3_aa: CASSLGRTPNYGYTF